This T cell receptor beta chain was identified in a study of blood T cell repertoires in COVID-19. The overall study: COVID-19 samples collected from the United States, Italy and Spain covered acute and convalescent phases. T cells, B-cell-depleted T cells, or PBMCs supplied cDNA or gDNA.

The CDR3 runs to 15 residues. Germline V gene sequence: CDR1 SGHAT, CDR2 FQNNGV. The junction had 5 bases not matched to a gene; V was cut back by 3 bases and J by 3 bases. In the original analysis: Counts of nucleated cells, estimated from reference gene primer amplification, were obtained. Data came from immunoSEQ multiplex PCR; TCRdb stores just in-frame clones and leaves some out. The DNA gave D and trimming, while V, J and clone size come from that table. The data hold about 200,000 clones, with over 75% observed a single time. This TCR was recovered from a man older than 75 with acute or convalescent COVID-19. V gene TRBV11-2 combines with J gene TRBJ2-5; the match to TRBD1 covers 9 bases. Sequencing was done on a sample of peripheral blood. The CDR3 sequence: CASSFAGTGKETQYF. In nucleotides, the CDR3 is TGTGCCAGCAGCTTTGCCGGGACAGGGAAAGAGACCCAGTACTTC.